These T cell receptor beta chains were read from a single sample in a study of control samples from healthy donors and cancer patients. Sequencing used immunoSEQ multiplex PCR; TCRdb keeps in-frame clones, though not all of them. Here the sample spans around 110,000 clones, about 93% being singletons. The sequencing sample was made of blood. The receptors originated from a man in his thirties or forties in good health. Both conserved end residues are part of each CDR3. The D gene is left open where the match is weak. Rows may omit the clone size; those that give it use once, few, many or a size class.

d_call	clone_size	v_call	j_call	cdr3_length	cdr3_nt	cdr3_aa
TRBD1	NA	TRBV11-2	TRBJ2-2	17	TGTGCCAGCAGCTTAGCTGGGGCAGGGGGCCGCACCGGGGAGCTGTTTTTT	CASSLAGAGGRTGELFF
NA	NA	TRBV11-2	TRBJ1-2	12	TGTGCCAGCAGCATTCCCCGGGCTGCCAAGACCTTC	CASSIPRAAKTF
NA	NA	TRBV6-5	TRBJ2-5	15	TGTGCCAGCAGTTCCAACCAGAAAACGTTAGAGACCCAGTACTTC	CASSSNQKTLETQYF
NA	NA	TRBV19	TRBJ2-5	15	TGTGCCAGTAGTATGAACGTCCAGGGAGCGAAGACCCAGTACTTC	CASSMNVQGAKTQYF
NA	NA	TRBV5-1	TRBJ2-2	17	TGCGCCAGCGCCCCGACAACTCGGGCAGGTGGTTCCGGGGAGCTGTTTTTT	CASAPTTRAGGSGELFF
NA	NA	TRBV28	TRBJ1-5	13	TGTGCCAGCACGAGAGGTGGCAATCAGCCCCAGCATTTT	CASTRGGNQPQHF
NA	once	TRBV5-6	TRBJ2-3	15	TGTGCCAGCACCTGGGTGGGGGGAACCACAGATACGCAGTATTTT	CASTWVGGTTDTQYF
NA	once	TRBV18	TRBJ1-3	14	TGTGCCAGCTCACCACAGGGGAGTTGGAACACCATATATTTT	CASSPQGSWNTIYF
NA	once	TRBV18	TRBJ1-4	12	TGTGCCAGCTCTCTATCCGATGAAAAACTGTTTTTT	CASSLSDEKLFF
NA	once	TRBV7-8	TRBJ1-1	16	TGTGCCAGCACCACCCTCTTAACCGACAGTAACACTGAAGCTTTCTTT	CASTTLLTDSNTEAFF
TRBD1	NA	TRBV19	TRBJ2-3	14	TGTGCCAGTAGTATTGGACAGGACACAGATACGCAGTATTTT	CASSIGQDTDTQYF
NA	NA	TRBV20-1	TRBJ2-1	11	TGCAGTGCTAGAAATGGGGATGAGCAGTTCTTC	CSARNGDEQFF
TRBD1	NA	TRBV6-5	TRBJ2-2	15	TGTGCCAGCAGCCGACAGGGGGAGGACACCGGGGAGCTGTTTTTT	CASSRQGEDTGELFF
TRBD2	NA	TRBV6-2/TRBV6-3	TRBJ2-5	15	TGTGCCAGCAGTTACCTGGCGGGGGGGCAAGAGACCCAGTACTTC	CASSYLAGGQETQYF
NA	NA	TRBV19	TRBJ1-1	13	TGTGCCAGTAGTAGCATGATAAACACTGAAGCTTTCTTT	CASSSMINTEAFF
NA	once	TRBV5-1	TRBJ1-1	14	TGCGCCAGCAGCCCCATGGGCATGAACACTGAAGCTTTCTTT	CASSPMGMNTEAFF
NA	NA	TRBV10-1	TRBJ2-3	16	TGCGCCAGCAGTGACCCGCAGGGCGGGGGCACAGATACGCAGTATTTT	CASSDPQGGGTDTQYF
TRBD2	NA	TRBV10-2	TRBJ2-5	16	TGCGCCAGCAGTGATTATGGGACTAGCGTTCAGGAGACCCAGTACTTC	CASSDYGTSVQETQYF
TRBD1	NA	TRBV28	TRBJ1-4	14	TGTGCCAGCAGGGTGGGGGACAGGGGTGAAAAACTGTTTTTT	CASRVGDRGEKLFF
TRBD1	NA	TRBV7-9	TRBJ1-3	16	TGTGCCAGCAGCTTAGCTAACAGGGGTGACGGAAACACCATATATTTT	CASSLANRGDGNTIYF
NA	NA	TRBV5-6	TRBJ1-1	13	TGTGCCAGCAGCTTGGCCGGTATCGGTGAAGCTTTCTTT	CASSLAGIGEAFF
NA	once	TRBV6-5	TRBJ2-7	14	TGTGCCAGCAGAACCCCAGGGGACTCCTACGAGCAGTACTTC	CASRTPGDSYEQYF
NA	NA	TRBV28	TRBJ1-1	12	TGTGCCAGCAGAACCGGGCTCAAGCTAGCTTTCTTT	CASRTGLKLAFF
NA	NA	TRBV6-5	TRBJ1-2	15	TGTGCCAGCAGTTACTCCGTGGATGCTAACTATGGCTACACCTTC	CASSYSVDANYGYTF
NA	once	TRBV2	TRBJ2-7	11	TGTGCCAGCAGTTGGAGCTACGAGCAGTACTTC	CASSWSYEQYF
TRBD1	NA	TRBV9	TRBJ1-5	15	TGTGCCAGCAGCGCCACGCCAGGGGGGAATCAGCCCCAGCATTTT	CASSATPGGNQPQHF
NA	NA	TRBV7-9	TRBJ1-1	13	TGTGCCAGCAGCTTAGAACAGGGAACTACAGCTTTCTTT	CASSLEQGTTAFF
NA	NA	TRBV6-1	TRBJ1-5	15	TGTGCCAGCAGTGAAGCTTCAGGGGTTGATCAGCCCCAGCATTTT	CASSEASGVDQPQHF
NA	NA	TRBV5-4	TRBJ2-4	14	TGTGCCAGCAGCTCCGGAACGACCAAAAACATTCAGTACTTC	CASSSGTTKNIQYF
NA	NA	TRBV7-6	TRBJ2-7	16	TGTGCCAGCAGCTTAGCCGGGACAAGGAGCTCCTACGAGCAGTACTTC	CASSLAGTRSSYEQYF
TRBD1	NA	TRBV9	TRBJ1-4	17	TGTGCCTCCTCAGGGGGAAGCGGGACAGGCGCTGGGAAAAAACTGTTTTTT	CASSGGSGTGAGKKLFF
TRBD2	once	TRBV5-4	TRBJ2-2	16	TGTGCCAGCAGCCGGACTAGCGGGGGGGTGGCCGGGGAGCTGTTTTTT	CASSRTSGGVAGELFF
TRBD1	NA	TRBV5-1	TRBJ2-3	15	TGCGCCAGCAGGGCAGGACAGGGACTCCCTGGGACGCAGTATTTT	CASRAGQGLPGTQYF
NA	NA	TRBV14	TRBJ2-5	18	TGTGCCAGCAGCCAAGGCGGGTTGTGGGCAAGGAAGTCCGAGACCCAGTACTTC	CASSQGGLWARKSETQYF
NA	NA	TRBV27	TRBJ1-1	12	TGTGCCAGCAAAAGGGGTCGGACTGAAGCTTTCTTT	CASKRGRTEAFF
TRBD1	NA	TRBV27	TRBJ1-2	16	TGTGCCAGCAGTTTATCCTGGGACAGGAATAACTATGGCTACACCTTC	CASSLSWDRNNYGYTF
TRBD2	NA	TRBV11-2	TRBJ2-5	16	TGTGCCAGCAGCTTAAGCGGGGGGTCCCTTCAAGAGACCCAGTACTTC	CASSLSGGSLQETQYF
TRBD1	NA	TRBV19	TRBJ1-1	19	TGTGCCAGTAGTGTACAGGGGGCGACGGTAGGGCGCTTGGGCACTGAAGCTTTCTTT	CASSVQGATVGRLGTEAFF
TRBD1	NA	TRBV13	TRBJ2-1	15	TGTGCCAGCAGGGGATTCGGGACAGGGCTTCCGAAGGGGTTCTTC	CASRGFGTGLPKGFF
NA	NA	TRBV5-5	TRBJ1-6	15	TGTGCCAGCAGCGCCTTACAGGGAAATGTGTCACCCCTCCACTTT	CASSALQGNVSPLHF
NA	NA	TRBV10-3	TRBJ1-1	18	TGTGCCATCAGTGAGCCGACCGCACCCTCTCGAGGGAACACTGAAGCTTTCTTT	CAISEPTAPSRGNTEAFF
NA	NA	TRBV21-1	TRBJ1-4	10	TGTGCCAGCAGGACTGAAAAACTGTTTTTT	CASRTEKLFF
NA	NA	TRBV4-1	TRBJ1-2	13	TGCGCCAGCAGCCAAGATGTTCGGGACGGCTACACCTTC	CASSQDVRDGYTF
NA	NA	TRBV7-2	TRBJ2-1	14	TGTGCCAGCAGCCCGCGGAAGATGACGAATGAGCAGTTCTTC	CASSPRKMTNEQFF
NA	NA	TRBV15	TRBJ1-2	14	TGTGCCACCAGCAGAGGGGGTGTTGGGGCTGGCTACACCTTC	CATSRGGVGAGYTF
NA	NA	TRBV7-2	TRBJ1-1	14	TGTGCCAGCAGCTTAAACGTCCCGAACACTGAAGCTTTCTTT	CASSLNVPNTEAFF
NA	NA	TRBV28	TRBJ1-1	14	TGTGCCAGCAGTTTGTTCGTGGGGACCGGGAAAGCTTTCTTT	CASSLFVGTGKAFF
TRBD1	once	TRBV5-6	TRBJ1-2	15	TGTGCCAGCAGCTCGCCCGACAGGGGAGTCTATGGCTACACCTTC	CASSSPDRGVYGYTF
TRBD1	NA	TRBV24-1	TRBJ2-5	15	TGTGCCACCAGCGGTCGACAGGGGGTCCAAGAGACCCAGTACTTC	CATSGRQGVQETQYF
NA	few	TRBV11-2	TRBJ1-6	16	TGTGCCAGCAGCCCAAAGCCGGACGGGTTTAATTCACCCCTCCACTTT	CASSPKPDGFNSPLHF
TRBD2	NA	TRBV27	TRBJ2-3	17	TGTGCCAGCAGTTCCCTTCTTAGCGGGGGGACGACAGATACGCAGTATTTT	CASSSLLSGGTTDTQYF
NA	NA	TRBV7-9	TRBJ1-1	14	TGTGCCAGCAGCTTAGAAGCGGGGGAACCTGAAGCTTTCTTT	CASSLEAGEPEAFF
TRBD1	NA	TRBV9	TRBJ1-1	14	TGTGCCAGCAGCGAACAGGGGGTAGGGACTGAAGCTTTCTTT	CASSEQGVGTEAFF
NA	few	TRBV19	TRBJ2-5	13	TGTGCCAGTAGTATAGACTCGGGGAAGACCCAGTACTTC	CASSIDSGKTQYF
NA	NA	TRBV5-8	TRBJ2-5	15	TGTGCCAGCAGCGGTGGGACCCGGTCTCAAGAGACCCAGTACTTC	CASSGGTRSQETQYF